Listed here is a single T cell receptor beta chain. This sample was included in a study of control samples from healthy donors and cancer patients. The table came from immunoSEQ multiplex PCR; TCRdb's copy has only in-frame clones and leaves some out. The sample records some 120,000 clones, approximately 90% being singletons. The specimen sequenced was blood. This TCR derives from a man aged 18 to 29 in good health.

CDR3 amino acids: CASSPQGGDNQETQYF. The CDR3 DNA is TGTGCCAGCAGTCCGCAAGGGGGGGATAACCAAGAGACCCAGTACTTC. The chain has TRBV27 and TRBJ2-5; TRBD2 is a possible D gene (7 bases). CDR1 and CDR2 (germline): MNHEY, SMNVEV (reference sequence). This CDR3 has 16 amino acids. V was shortened by 5 bases and J by 0 bases, with 16 bases between the two germline ends.